This TCR beta chain was identified during a study of blood T cells in healthy people across ages (dated by TCRdb to about 2015). For the study in its entirety: In model experiments, template switching captured about one uniquely barcoded TCR beta cDNA molecule for every two T cells. Donors were grouped into four age groups: young (average approximately 16 years), middle-aged (roughly 37), aged (approximately 58) and long-lived (around 80). To avoid experimental bias, donors of different ages were randomly spread across the sequencing lanes. Age-related changes in TCR beta repertoire diversity were measured in the study by deep sequencing normalized with unique cDNA molecular identifiers. Using the same blood draw, the study looked at two additional independent replicas of 1 million unique cDNA reads for two donors, one aged 18 to 29 and the other aged 80 or older.

The library was built by means of 5' RACE. Sequenced on an Illumina HiSeq 2500. A second PCR of about 6 to 11 cycles was performed with a sample-barcoded 5' primer and a J-beta primer mix. A unique molecular identifier was introduced onto each TCR beta cDNA molecule by a template-switch 5' adaptor carrying 12 random nucleotides. At least 2.5 million CDR3-containing paired-end reads were obtained from each sample. All of the RNA was converted into first-strand cDNA using the Mint cDNA synthesis kit, with a TRBC-specific oligonucleotide serving as the primer. Following uracil-DNA glycosylase treatment, a first 18-cycle PCR with universal primers M1SS and BC2_uni_R was performed on all cDNA. Under the source paper's analysis protocol: Normalization of each sample was performed by random selection of 1 million high-quality reads, each carrying a distinct molecular identifier. Instead of being binned into consensus sequences, reads with shared molecular identifiers were discarded. MiTCR, run with a Q25 quality threshold and the strictest error-elimination algorithm, handled CDR3 identification, clonotype clustering and error correction. Lower-bound total TCR beta diversity was estimated with a nonparametric unseen species model using Euler transformation. The public reads were reprocessed in TCRdb via fastp at Q25 and MiXCR, keeping in-frame beta chains. Each entry merges the rows of one CDR3 protein and shows their most common DNA and genes. The V and J calls were determined by TCRdb, not by the authors. The sample profile shows about 1.5 million distinct CDR3 sequences; approximately 39% of them were found once. Around 4% of the sample goes to the ten largest clones.

Taken from the germline V gene (reference sequence), the CDR1 and CDR2 loops are SEHNR and FQNEAQ. V trim: 5 bases; J trim: 6 bases; unmatched bases: 4. The CDR3 contains 15 residues, cysteine and phenylalanine counted. Only the CDR3 DNA is retained, 45 bases long and in frame from the first base. This clonotype was recorded a few times. This clone's antigen is unknown. One base away there is no much larger clone; base qualities are not given. Systemically healthy Caucasian individuals from Russia, around 39 in total and aged roughly 6 to 100 years, were included as donors. Each donor gave about 9.7 milliliters of peripheral blood, drawn into EDTA-treated Vacutainer tubes. PBMCs were isolated by Ficoll-Paque density-gradient centrifugation, with at least 6 million obtained per sample. Total RNA, at least 5 micrograms per sample, was extracted from PBMCs with Trizol reagent. The percentages of naive CD45RAhigh/CD27high T cells were determined by flow cytometry on a PBMC aliquot from every donor.

What the work shows at the level of the full study, not this receptor alone: Estimates of total diversity based on one million sequenced T cells were regarded as lower bounds and as underestimates. Observed TCR beta diversity per million T cells fell roughly linearly with age, and a significant reduction was already apparent by age around 36. Observed TCR beta diversity correlated strongly with the percentage of naive T cells measured by flow cytometry. Because donor CMV infection status was unknown, age-related changes in expanded clonotypes were potentially confounded. Bulk unsorted PBMC profiling prevented conclusive comparison of naive and antigen-experienced compartments. Compared with the aged group, the long-lived group had more naive CD4+ T cells, fewer expanded clones and increased TCR diversity, suggesting age selection.

The sequenced material came from blood. This receptor was taken from a woman under 30 in good health. This sequence uses TRBV7-9 and TRBJ2-1, with TRBD2 matching 13 junction bases. The CDR3 is CASSHTSGGANEQFF. The nucleotide sequence is given as TGTGCCAGCAGCCATACTAGCGGGGGGGCCAATGAGCAGTTCTTC.